Below are 28 T cell receptor beta chains sequenced from a single sample in a study of blood T cell repertoires in COVID-19. The repertoire was sequenced with immunoSEQ multiplex PCR; TCRdb's copy has only in-frame clones and lacks some. The table has 270,000 or so clones, more than 65% seen once. The specimen sequenced was peripheral blood. The receptors were gathered from a woman under 30 with acute or convalescent COVID-19.

This chain uses TRBV6-2 or TRBV6-3 with TRBJ2-2; the match to TRBD2 covers 13 bases. Per germline, CDR1 MNHEY and CDR2 SVGEGT. J gave up 5 bases and V 2 bases, and 8 bases lay outside the gene matches. This CDR3 contains 18 residues. In DNA form, the CDR3 reads TGTGCCAGCAGTTACCCTGACGGACTAGCGGGAGCTACCGGGGAGCTGTTTTTT. Residues: CASSYPDGLAGATGELFF.

The rearrangement uses TRBV19 and TRBJ2-1; the match to TRBD2 covers 7 bases. Germline values: CDR1 LNHDA, CDR2 SQIVND (reference sequence). The CDR3 consists of 15 residues. V shed 5 bases, J shed 6 bases, and the junction held 10 bases outside the gene matches. The CDR3 region is CASSVGQGGTNEQFF. DNA of the CDR3: TGTGCCAGTAGTGTCGGGCAGGGAGGGACCAATGAGCAGTTCTTC.

The chain uses TRBV19 and TRBJ2-7, with TRBD2 matching 8 bases. The CDR3 spans 16 residues. The germline gives CDR1 LNHDA, CDR2 SQIVND (reference sequence). The J segment lost 3 bases and the V segment lost 4 bases, leaving 11 bases of the junction unmatched. The CDR3 DNA sequence: TGTGCCAGTAGTAACGAACTAGCGGTGAGTCGCTACGAGCAGTACTTC. Encoded protein: CASSNELAVSRYEQYF.

This rearrangement joins TRBV29-1 to TRBJ1-4, with TRBD1 matching 8 bases. The CDR3 extends over 13 amino acids. Germline assignment: CDR1 SQVTM and CDR2 ANQGSEA. Losses at the gene ends were 2 bases for V and 8 bases for J; bases not matched to a gene: 4. CDR3 region: CSVEPNRGEKLFF. CDR3 nucleotides: TGCAGCGTTGAACCCAACAGGGGGGAAAAACTGTTTTTT.

This clone was counted between two and nine times. The chain carries TRBV6-2 or TRBV6-3 and TRBJ1-1; D possibly corresponds to TRBD1 (5 bases). This CDR3 comprises 13 residues. Germline CDR1 and CDR2: MNHEY and SVGEGT. V lost 4 bases and J 5 bases, leaving 11 bases between the germline ends. The CDR3: CASSFQGWTEAFF. As DNA, the CDR3 is TGTGCCAGCAGTTTTCAGGGTTGGACTGAAGCTTTCTTT.

The V gene is TRBV28, the J gene TRBJ2-1; D is possibly TRBD1 (6 bases). The V end lost 7 bases, the J end lost 4 bases, and 14 bases lay between the germline ends. CDR3 size: 14 residues. CDR1 is MDHEN, CDR2 SYDVKM, per germline. The CDR3 DNA reads TGTGCCAGCAAGGGGCAGGGGAGTTACAATGAGCAGTTCTTC. Protein product: CASKGQGSYNEQFF.

This rearrangement joins TRBV3-1 (or the pseudogene TRBV3-2) to TRBJ2-7; 7 bases align to TRBD2. CDR1 is LGHDT, CDR2 YNNKEL, per germline (reference sequence). The V gene end was trimmed by 4 bases and the J gene end by 2 bases; junction bases not matched to a gene: 17. The CDR3 has 18 amino acids. DNA of the CDR3: TGTGCCAGCAGCCCTACTCCCATAGCGTGCGGGAGAGCCTACGAGCAGTACTTC. The encoded protein is CASSPTPIACGRAYEQYF.

This clone was counted a single time. The chain carries TRBV14 and TRBJ2-5, with 9 bases fitting TRBD2. Trimming cost V 2 bases and J 5 bases; bases outside gene matches: 15. CDR1 and CDR2 from the germline V gene are SGHDN and FVKESK. The CDR3 is 18 residues long. The CDR3 coding sequence is TGTGCCAGCAGCCAATGGGTCGGATCGCGGGAGGGTCGGGAGACCCAGTACTTC. This gives the protein CASSQWVGSREGRETQYF.

The V and J genes are TRBV3-1 (or the pseudogene TRBV3-2) and TRBJ2-6; 9 bases agree with TRBD1. The CDR3 extends over 20 amino acids. J gave up 1 base and V 0 bases, and 10 bases lay outside the gene matches. Germline CDR1 LGHDT, CDR2 YNNKEL (reference sequence). CDR3 DNA sequence: TGTGCCAGCAGCCAAGATCATGGGACAGGGCAATGTTCTGGGGCCAACGTCCTGACTTTC. The encoded protein is CASSQDHGTGQCSGANVLTF.

The chain links TRBV9 to TRBJ1-2, with D maybe TRBD1 (6 bases). The CDR3 is 16 amino acids. CDR1 is SGDLS and CDR2 is YYNGEE in the germline V gene. The V gene lost 1 base and the J gene lost 4 bases, with 17 bases spanning the gap. The CDR3 spells CASSVSPMDSTYGYTF. CDR3 in DNA: TGTGCCAGCAGCGTATCCCCTATGGACAGCACCTATGGCTACACCTTC.

The genes are TRBV2 and TRBJ1-4; the D is unclear. V was trimmed by 7 bases and J by 4 bases, leaving 10 bases between them. This CDR3 comprises 13 residues. Per germline, CDR1 SNHLY and CDR2 FYNNEI. The CDR3 DNA is TGTGCCAGCATTGGCACGCTTAATGAAAAACTGTTTTTT. This codes for CASIGTLNEKLFF.

The CDR3 coding sequence is TGCGCCAGCAGCTCCTTTCCCGACAGGGTCGGCGAGCAGTACTTC. This gives the protein CASSSFPDRVGEQYF. The rearrangement uses TRBV5-1 and TRBJ2-7; 7 bases are shared with TRBD1. J lost 6 bases, V lost 3 bases, and 12 bases had no gene match. The CDR3 sequence is 15 residues long. Looked up from germline, CDR1 is SGHRS and CDR2 is YFSETQ.

The chain employs TRBV3-1 (or the pseudogene TRBV3-2) and TRBJ1-3; D is perhaps TRBD1 (6 bases). From germline, CDR1 is LGHDT and CDR2 YNNKEL (reference sequence). V dropped 1 base and J dropped 1 base, with 8 bases sitting between them. The CDR3 loop spans 15 amino acids. The CDR3 loop reads CASSQGTGSGNTIYF. The CDR3 bases are TGTGCCAGCAGCCAAGGAACAGGGTCTGGAAACACCATATATTTT.

The V gene is TRBV19, the J gene TRBJ1-2; 9 bases are shared with TRBD1. Germline lookup yields CDR1 LNHDA and CDR2 SQIVND (reference sequence). J gave up 1 base and V 8 bases, and 17 bases lay outside the gene matches. This CDR3 is 18 amino acids long. The CDR3 bases are TGTGCCAGTCGTAGTAGACAGGGGGAGAACAGGGGTAACTATGGCTACACCTTC. Residues: CASRSRQGENRGNYGYTF.

Only a few counts were recorded for this clone. The chain uses TRBV15 and TRBJ1-1; TRBD1 might be the D (5 bases). Trimming took 1 base from V and 5 from J, leaving 8 bases between them. There are 13 residues in the CDR3. Per germline, CDR1 LNHNV and CDR2 YYDKDF (reference sequence). CDR3 sequence: CATSRVGGTEAFF. CDR3 coding DNA: TGTGCCACCAGCAGAGTCGGGGGGACTGAAGCTTTCTTT.

The chain is built from TRBV28 and TRBJ1-6, with TRBD1 matching 8 bases. Germline V lookup: CDR1 MDHEN, CDR2 SYDVKM. The V segment lost 2 bases and the J segment 7 bases; nucleotides outside the gene matches: 4. CDR3 length equals 15 residues. The CDR3 coding sequence is TGTGCCAGCAGTTTACCAAGGACAGGGAATTCACCCCTCCACTTT. This translates into CASSLPRTGNSPLHF. Using reference TRBV28 and TRBJ1-6 for the parts outside the CDR3, the full variable domain is DVKVTQSSRYLVKRTGEKVFLECVQDMDHENMFWYRQDPGLGLRLIYFSYDVKMKEKGDIPEGYSVSREKKERFSLILESASTNQTSMYLCASSLPRTGNSPLHFGNGTRLTVT.

This clone was recorded once. The genes are TRBV30 and TRBJ1-5; D is perhaps TRBD1 (5 bases). V was shortened by 5 bases and J by 6 bases, with 14 bases between the two germline ends. The CDR3 consists of 13 residues. The germline V gene has CDR1 GTSNPN and CDR2 SVGIG (reference sequence). DNA for the CDR3: TGTGCCTGGGGGGGGAGTAGCGGTCAGCCCCAGCATTTT. Amino acid sequence: CAWGGSSGQPQHF.

The J gene is TRBJ1-1, the V gene TRBV9, with TRBD1 identical over 8 bases. V dropped 0 bases and J dropped 8; count of bases not matched to a gene: 3. This CDR3 is built from 13 residues. Germline CDR1 and CDR2: SGDLS and YYNGEE. For the CDR3, the DNA is TGTGCCAGCAGCGTAGGACAGGGGAGAGAAGCTTTCTTT. This translates into CASSVGQGREAFF.

The gene calls are TRBV5-1 and TRBJ2-7; 12 bases align to TRBD2. J was trimmed by 2 bases and V by 3 bases; bases with no gene match: 3. Per the germline V gene, CDR1 is SGHRS and CDR2 is YFSETQ. CDR3 length: 15 amino acids. The CDR3 is CASSSGLAGPYEQYF. The CDR3 DNA sequence: TGCGCCAGCAGCTCAGGACTAGCGGGGCCCTACGAGCAGTACTTC.

The chain couples TRBV7-2 to TRBJ2-2; 8 bases are shared with TRBD2. The junction had 3 bases not matched to a gene; V was cut back by 3 bases and J by 3 bases. The CDR3 consists of 15 residues. Germline CDR1 reads SGHTA; CDR2 reads FQGNSA. The CDR3 bases are TGTGCCAGCAGCTTCGCCGGGAGGGACACCGGGGAGCTGTTTTTT. Translated: CASSFAGRDTGELFF.

The CDR3 DNA sequence: TGTGCCAGCAGCCAGACAGGGGGCGTTGGGGGAAATAATCAGCCCCAGCATTTT. Amino acid sequence: CASSQTGGVGGNNQPQHF. V and J are TRBV3-1 (or the pseudogene TRBV3-2) and TRBJ1-5; 10 positions agree with TRBD1. Germline V gene sequence: CDR1 LGHDT, CDR2 YNNKEL (reference sequence). This CDR3 is built from 18 residues. The V segment lost 3 bases and the J segment 4 bases; nucleotides outside the gene matches: 12.

The CDR3 bases are TGTGCCTGGAAGCCATTCGGGACTAGGGACCTTAATGAGCAGTTCTTC. Residues: CAWKPFGTRDLNEQFF. The chain joins TRBV30 to TRBJ2-1; the match to TRBD2 covers 8 bases. Germline V gene sequence: CDR1 GTSNPN, CDR2 SVGIG (reference sequence). There are 16 residues in the CDR3. J was trimmed by 7 bases and V by 4 bases; bases with no gene match: 15. The whole variable domain, filled in from reference TRBV30 and TRBJ2-1, reads SQTIHQWPATLVQPVGSPLSLECTVEGTSNPNLYWYRQAAGRGLQLLFYSVGIGQISSEVPQNLSASRPQDRQFILSSKKLLLSDSGFYLCAWKPFGTRDLNEQFFGPGTRLTVL.

V gene TRBV11-2 combines with J gene TRBJ2-7; TRBD2 aligns across 7 bases. The CDR3 spans 13 residues. CDR1 and CDR2 (germline): SGHAT, FQNNGV. V lost 8 bases, J lost 5 bases, and 9 bases stayed unmatched. The CDR3 here is CASQEGLSDEQYF. The CDR3 region has the DNA TGTGCCAGCCAAGAGGGACTATCGGACGAGCAGTACTTC.

This clone has only a few counts. The chain joins TRBV7-3 to TRBJ2-1; possible D gene TRBD2, 5 bases. Trimming removed 2 bases at V and 10 bases at J, with 9 bases between. The CDR3 is 12 amino acids. Germline V lookup: CDR1 SGHTA, CDR2 FQGTGA. CDR3 residues: CASSLVGGEQFF. The CDR3 nucleotides are TGTGCCAGCAGCTTAGTAGGCGGGGAGCAGTTCTTC.

This CDR3 reads CASSPDRDGPLHF. The CDR3 bases are TGTGCCAGCTCACCGGACAGGGATGGCCCCCTCCACTTT. V usage is TRBV18 and J usage is TRBJ1-6; TRBD1 agrees at 8 bases. Per germline, CDR1 KGHSH and CDR2 LQKENI. The CDR3 consists of 13 residues. With 3 bases clipped from V and 13 bases from J, the junction kept 5 bases outside the gene matches.

CDR3 loop: CASSLLLSGVQPQHF. The CDR3 region has the DNA TGTGCCAGCAGTTTATTGTTATCAGGGGTTCAGCCCCAGCATTTT. V gene TRBV28 combines with J gene TRBJ1-5; possible D gene TRBD1, 6 bases. Trimming took off 1 base at V and 6 bases at J, with 13 bases between the two ends. The CDR3 is 15 residues long. CDR1 is MDHEN and CDR2 is SYDVKM in the germline V gene.

The chain joins TRBV28 to TRBJ2-3, with a tentative D call TRBD2 (5 bases). The CDR3 is 15 amino acids. V lost 5 bases to trimming and J lost 4 bases, with 16 bases between them. Germline V gene data show CDR1 as MDHEN and CDR2 as SYDVKM. CDR3 residues: CASSPPPWESDTQYF. The CDR3 DNA sequence: TGTGCCAGCAGTCCCCCCCCATGGGAGTCAGATACGCAGTATTTT.

This clone came up a few times. The CDR3 coding sequence is TGTGCCAGCAGCCAAGTTTGGGGCGGTAGCACAGATACGCAGTATTTT. It translates to CASSQVWGGSTDTQYF. The rearrangement links TRBV14 to TRBJ2-3, with a weak D call TRBD1 (5 bases). CDR1 and CDR2 (germline): SGHDN, FVKESK. The CDR3 extends over 16 amino acids. The V end was cut by 1 base, the J end by 0 bases, with 11 bases between.